The 20 T cell receptor beta chains presented below share a single source sample, sequenced in a study of STAT5B mutations in CD4+ large granular lymphocyte leukemia. Repertoires were generated with immunoSEQ multiplex PCR, while TCRdb's copy carries only in-frame clones and drops some. The repertoire includes roughly 34,000 clones, over 65% of them detected once, and less than 9% sits in the top ten. The sequenced material came from CD4+ T cells from blood buffy coats. These receptor sequences come from a human donor in good health.

The chain links TRBV5-1 to TRBJ2-2; D may be TRBD2 (5 bases). Germline V gives CDR1 SGHRS, CDR2 YFSETQ. CDR3 length: 14 amino acids. Between the trimmed V and J ends, which lost 6 bases and 6 bases, there was a span of 15 bases. The chain's CDR3 is CASKGAAAAGELFF. In nucleotides, the CDR3 is TGCGCCAGCAAGGGAGCGGCTGCCGCCGGGGAGCTGTTTTTT. The full variable domain, its missing parts supplied by reference TRBV5-1 and TRBJ2-2, is KAGVTQTPRYLIKTRGQQVTLSCSPISGHRSVSWYQQTPGQGLQFLFEYFSETQRNKGNFPGRFSGRQFSNSRSEMNVSTLELGDSALYLCASKGAAAAGELFFGEGSRLTVL.

The chain has TRBV7-2 and TRBJ2-1, with D uncertain. Germline V gene lookup returns CDR1 SGHTA and CDR2 FQGNSA. The CDR3 contains 15 residues. V dropped 0 bases and J dropped 0 bases, with 6 bases sitting between them. The CDR3: CASSLAESSYNEQFF. The CDR3 DNA sequence: TGTGCCAGCAGCTTAGCGGAAAGCTCCTACAATGAGCAGTTCTTC.

V gene TRBV2 combines with J gene TRBJ2-5; a weak D match, TRBD2 (5 bases). Germline CDR1 and CDR2: SNHLY and FYNNEI. Trimming left V 6 bases short and J 11 bases short, with 19 bases between. The CDR3 runs to 13 residues. CDR3 loop: CASSADPAREQYF. DNA of the CDR3: TGTGCCAGCAGCGCGGACCCAGCGAGGGAGCAGTACTTC.

The chain's CDR3 is CASSLALAGAQETQYF. The CDR3 bases are TGTGCCAGCAGCTTAGCCCTAGCGGGAGCCCAAGAGACCCAGTACTTC. V and J are TRBV7-2 and TRBJ2-5, with 10 bases fitting TRBD2. J gave up 1 base and V 0 bases, and 2 bases lay outside the gene matches. Germline assignment: CDR1 SGHTA and CDR2 FQGNSA. The CDR3 covers 16 residues. The whole variable domain, filled in from reference TRBV7-2 and TRBJ2-5, reads GAGVSQSPSNKVTEKGKDVELRCDPISGHTALYWYRQSLGQGLEFLIYFQGNSAPDKSGLPSDRFSAERTGGSVSTLTIQRTQQEDSAVYLCASSLALAGAQETQYFGPGTRLLVL.

This clone was seen only once. V gene TRBV11-2 combines with J gene TRBJ1-4; D is perhaps TRBD1 (5 bases). The CDR3 is 16 amino acids. CDR1 is SGHAT and CDR2 is FQNNGV in the germline V gene. Between the trimmed V and J ends, which lost 3 bases and 7 bases, there was a span of 18 bases. The CDR3 spells CASSFIGAAWGEKLFF. CDR3 nucleotide sequence: TGTGCCAGCAGCTTTATAGGGGCAGCATGGGGTGAAAAACTGTTTTTT.

This chain uses TRBV5-1 with TRBJ2-7; D assignment may be TRBD1 or TRBD2 (7 bases each). The CDR3 covers 15 residues. With 4 bases removed from V and 5 bases from J, the gap between germline ends came to 19 bases. The germline V gene has CDR1 SGHRS and CDR2 YFSETQ. As DNA, the CDR3 is TGCGCCAGCAGCCCCAGGGGGGGGGCCGGGAACGAGCAGTACTTC. Translation: CASSPRGGAGNEQYF.

The chain has TRBV29-1 and TRBJ1-1; TRBD1 is a possible D gene (5 bases). CDR3 size: 15 residues. Germline CDR1 SQVTM, CDR2 ANQGSEA. The germline V and J ends were trimmed by 5 bases and 1 base, with 17 bases remaining between them. CDR3 sequence: CSVNFWGRKNTEAFF. In nucleotides, the CDR3 is TGCAGCGTTAATTTCTGGGGACGGAAGAACACTGAAGCTTTCTTT.

The chain uses TRBV11-1 and TRBJ1-1; D perhaps matches TRBD1 (6 bases). V gave up 5 bases and J gave up 1 base, with 17 bases separating them. Germline CDR1 SGHAT, CDR2 FQDESV (reference sequence). The CDR3 length is 16 residues. As DNA, the CDR3 is TGTGCCAGCAGCCGCAGGGGCCAGATGGGGAACACTGAAGCTTTCTTT. This sequence encodes CASSRRGQMGNTEAFF.

J is TRBJ2-1 and V is TRBV9; the D call may be TRBD1 or TRBD2 (5 bases each). The CDR3 loop spans 15 amino acids. The V gene's germline CDR1 is SGDLS and CDR2 YYNGEE. Trimming took 3 bases from V and 1 from J, leaving 11 bases between them. CDR3 nucleotides: TGTGCCAGCAGCGAACTTGGGGGATCCTACAATGAGCAGTTCTTC. Translating it yields CASSELGGSYNEQFF. The variable domain in full, with the rest retrieved from reference TRBV9 and TRBJ2-1, is DSGVTQTPKHLITATGQRVTLRCSPRSGDLSVYWYQQSLDQGLQFLIQYYNGEERAKGNILERFSAQQFPDLHSELNLSSLELGDSALYFCASSELGGSYNEQFFGPGTRLTVL.

This clone occurred a few times. This rearrangement joins TRBV19 to TRBJ1-1; unclear D gene. The germline V and J ends were trimmed by 7 bases and 10 bases, with 16 bases remaining between them. Germline V CDR1 and CDR2: LNHDA, SQIVND (reference sequence). The CDR3 sequence is 12 residues long. The CDR3 DNA sequence: TGTGCCAGTACCCCGGCCGCACCACGAGCTTTCTTT. Protein product: CASTPAAPRAFF.

V is TRBV10-2 and J is TRBJ2-7; 10 positions match TRBD1. Germline CDR1 and CDR2: WSHSY and SAAADI. There are 14 residues in the CDR3. V shed 4 bases, J shed 3 bases, and the junction held 3 bases outside the gene matches. The CDR3: CASSGTGGNYEQYF. For the CDR3, the DNA is TGCGCCAGCAGTGGGACAGGGGGGAACTACGAGCAGTACTTC.

This chain connects TRBV4-3 to TRBJ2-3; 7 nucleotides agree with TRBD2. Trimming removed 0 bases from V and 5 bases from J; junction bases left unmatched: 11. Germline-derived CDR1 and CDR2 are LGHNA and YSLEER. The CDR3 loop spans 17 amino acids. CDR3 nucleotide sequence: TGCGCCAGCAGCCAAGATTTGACTAGCACACGGGGAGATACGCAGTATTTT. Translating it yields CASSQDLTSTRGDTQYF.

The J gene is TRBJ2-5, the V gene TRBV25-1; 10 bases agree with TRBD2. This CDR3 is built from 16 residues. Germline lookup yields CDR1 MGHDK and CDR2 SYGVNS. Unmatched junction bases numbered 4, after V lost 1 base and J lost 2 bases. CDR3 coding DNA: TGTGCCAGCAGTGAATCTGCTAGCGGGGGACAAGAGACCCAGTACTTC. The encoded protein is CASSESASGGQETQYF.

The chain carries TRBV19 and TRBJ2-1; perhaps TRBD1 as D (5 bases). The CDR3 runs to 15 residues. Per germline, CDR1 LNHDA and CDR2 SQIVND (reference sequence). V was pared by 1 base and J by 1 base, with 8 bases between. This CDR3 is CASSIGQSSYNEQFF. In DNA form, the CDR3 reads TGTGCCAGTAGTATAGGACAGTCTTCCTACAATGAGCAGTTCTTC.

V and J are TRBV4-3 and TRBJ2-5, with D perhaps TRBD2 (5 bases). This CDR3 region has 16 residues. CDR1 is LGHNA and CDR2 is YSLEER in the germline V gene. V dropped 2 bases and J dropped 5 bases, with 18 bases sitting between them. CDR3 bases: TGCGCCAGCAGCCAATCATCGGGAAGCGGCTGGGAGACCCAGTACTTC. It yields the protein CASSQSSGSGWETQYF.

The CDR3 loop is CASSPRGSGNTIYF. DNA for the CDR3: TGTGCCAGCAGCCCTCGGGGCTCTGGAAACACCATATATTTT. This chain connects TRBV11-2 to TRBJ1-3; no clear D gene. Germline V gives CDR1 SGHAT, CDR2 FQNNGV. There are 14 residues in the CDR3. Deletions cut 5 bases from V and 0 bases from J, with 8 bases between.

This clone showed up just once. The chain has TRBV11-3 and TRBJ2-5; 11 bases align to TRBD2. With V trimmed by 3 bases and J by 5 bases, 8 bases remained unmatched. This CDR3 has 16 amino acids. Germline V gene sequence: CDR1 SGHNT, CDR2 YENEEA. For the CDR3, the DNA is TGTGCCAGCAGCTTGACTAGCGGGGCCAGGGGGGAGACCCAGTACTTC. Residues: CASSLTSGARGETQYF.

This rearrangement joins TRBV5-1 to TRBJ2-3; 7 nucleotides align to TRBD2. CDR3 length equals 16 residues. The V gene end was trimmed by 0 bases and the J gene end by 1 base; junction bases not matched to a gene: 5. Germline lookup yields CDR1 SGHRS and CDR2 YFSETQ. CDR3 sequence reads: CASSLVLAAGTDTQYF. For the CDR3, the DNA is TGCGCCAGCAGCTTGGTTCTAGCGGCGGGCACAGATACGCAGTATTTT. Variable domain in full (rest from reference TRBV5-1 and TRBJ2-3): KAGVTQTPRYLIKTRGQQVTLSCSPISGHRSVSWYQQTPGQGLQFLFEYFSETQRNKGNFPGRFSGRQFSNSRSEMNVSTLELGDSALYLCASSLVLAAGTDTQYFGPGTRLTVL.

The genes are TRBV7-2 and TRBJ1-2, with unresolved D. Trimming removed 0 bases at V and 10 bases at J, with 6 bases between. Germline lookup yields CDR1 SGHTA and CDR2 FQGNSA. The CDR3 has 11 residues. The CDR3 DNA follows: TGTGCCAGCAGCTTAGCGGAGATCTACACCTTC. Residues: CASSLAEIYTF.

The chain recombines TRBV25-1 with TRBJ2-2; D ambiguous. The CDR3 runs 13 residues. Trimming removed 5 bases at V and 8 bases at J, with 12 bases between. Germline values: CDR1 MGHDK, CDR2 SYGVNS. CDR3 in amino acids: CASSSLSAGELFF. The DNA for the CDR3 is TGTGCCAGCAGTTCCCTGTCGGCTGGGGAGCTGTTTTTT.